This TCR beta chain was recorded in a study of CD8+CD57+ T cells in acquired aplastic anemia. Notes on the study in general: Patient and control CD8+ Simpson's diversity was not significantly different.

This CDR3 has 16 amino acids. The J segment lost 2 bases and the V segment lost 1 base, leaving 1 base of the junction unmatched. Germline-derived CDR1 and CDR2 are SNHLY and FYNNEI. Genomic DNA, serving as template, underwent TCR beta VDJ and CDR3 profiling. TCRdb independently ran MiXCR on the reads; one entry per CDR3 protein. The repertoire holds fewer than 200,000 distinct CDR3 sequences, nearly 50% seen once, with 10% to 15% in the top ten. In patients chosen for sequencing, flow cytometry had shown CD8+CD57+ cell expansion. Comment on this clonotype: Its antigen is unidentified.

Sequenced input: sorted CD4+, CD8+, or CD8+CD57+ T cells (not recorded which) from PBMCs. This sequence originates from a human donor with aplastic anemia. The chain is built from TRBV2 and TRBJ2-3; TRBD2 matches 12 bases. The CDR3 reads CASSEGLAGATDTQYF. The CDR3 bases are TGTGCCAGCAGTGAAGGACTAGCGGGGGCCACAGATACGCAGTATTTT.